This paragraph reports one T cell receptor (beta chain). Its antigen is unidentified. Peripheral blood CD8+ and CD4+ T cells were profiled by TCR beta sequencing. TEMRA cells were enriched by FACS, and CD4+ and CD8+ T cells were negatively isolated. CDR3 size: 12 residues. CDR1 and CDR2 (germline): GTSNPN, SVGIG (reference sequence). V was cut by 4 bases and J by 2 bases, with 7 bases left in between. An input of about 0.5 to 1 ug of RNA was subjected to reverse transcription using random hexamers. The method of amplification for TCR beta CDR3 was immunoSEQ multiplex PCR, covering 54 Vbeta and 13 Jbeta. TCRdb reprocessed the immunoSEQ multiplex PCR reads via MiXCR and lists one record per CDR3 protein. Of roughly 120,000 distinct CDR3 sequences in the sample, approximately 95% are singletons; the top ten hold approximately 0.3%. The sample is drawn from a study of CD8 T cells in Susac syndrome. General study findings and limits: That the number of individuals in its TCR sequencing and HLA analysis was relatively small was acknowledged by the study.

V usage is TRBV30 and J usage is TRBJ2-3, with D uncertain. This receptor was taken from a human donor with multiple sclerosis. The specimen was CD8+ T cells from PBMCs. This CDR3 is CAWMEDTDTQYF. For the CDR3, the DNA is TGTGCCTGGATGGAAGACACAGATACGCAGTATTTT.